The T cell receptor (beta chain) described here comes from a study of shared clonotypes between healthy human individuals. Study in general: Per donor, CD8 memory used one plate, CD8 naive used two, CD4 memory used three and CD4 naive used three. General study points: In having few donors, the study represented limited genetic and exposure-history diversity.

The authors distributed each subset's genomic DNA evenly over several immunoSEQ plates. How the authors handled the data: ImmunoSEQ output lacked quality scores and full-length reads, limiting matched filtering. The repertoire was sequenced with immunoSEQ multiplex PCR; TCRdb's copy has only in-frame clones and lacks some. V and J calls and clone size are given by that table; D and trimming were obtained from the DNA. The table shows 730,000 or so clones, with around 72% occurring only once. Comments on this clone: Its antigen is still unknown.

Sequenced sample: memory CD4+ T cells sorted from blood. Regarding subset: CD45RA-negative fraction. The receptor was derived from a woman aged 30 to 39 in good health.

CDR3 protein: CASTTYSYGYTF. In nucleotides, the CDR3 is TGTGCCAGCACCACGTACTCCTATGGCTACACCTTC. The chain joins TRBV28 to TRBJ1-2, with D uncertain. The CDR3 consists of 12 residues. Germline V gives CDR1 MDHEN, CDR2 SYDVKM. V was cut by 7 bases and J by 4 bases, with 10 bases left in between.